This T cell receptor (beta chain) is from a study of shared T cell receptors in the human thymus. Method: immunoSEQ multiplex PCR; TCRdb's copy keeps in-frame clones and lacks some. In the table there are about 660,000 clones, 85% to 90% of which are singletons. The trim removed 1 base at V and 12 bases at J, leaving 10 bases unmatched. This CDR3 contains 15 residues. Germline V gene data show CDR1 as LNHNV and CDR2 as YYDKDF (reference sequence). The data also belong to a second study, concerning human thymus T cells.

This receptor was identified in a boy under two years old with a congenital heart defect. The J gene is TRBJ2-3, the V gene TRBV15, with 10 bases fitting TRBD2. Specimen: thymocytes. CDR3 amino acids: CATSRGSGLARTQYF. CDR3 DNA sequence: TGTGCCACCAGCAGAGGTTCGGGACTAGCGCGGACCCAGTATTTT.